Reported below is one TCR beta chain. A much larger clonotype is one base distant, so this may be a read error. This entry belongs to a study of T cells in Graves' hyperthyroidism and ophthalmopathy. Study-level information: Any treatment followed the collection of peripheral blood at initial diagnosis.

V gave up 6 bases and J gave up 7 bases, with 6 bases separating them. The CDR3 has 10 amino acids. The investigators amplified TCR beta CDR3 regions from RNA transcripts. RT-PCR in the first round (using the HTBI primer set) targeted the TCR CDR3. TCRdb independently ran MiXCR on the multiplex PCR reads; one entry per CDR3 protein. The sample holds about 840,000 distinct CDR3 sequences, 38% seen once. The sequence came from a man aged 18 to 29 with Graves' hyperthyroidism. The chain recombines TRBV12-3 or TRBV12-4 with TRBJ2-5; D gene unclear. Sequencing input: blood. As DNA, the CDR3 is TGTGCCAGCAGCCACGGGACCCAGTACTTC. Translating it yields CASSHGTQYF.